This TCR beta chain was obtained from a study of regulatory T cells in long-lasting Graves disease. This clonotype was observed many times. Time point meaning: newly diagnosed GD, antithyroid drugs for less than 3 months. The TCR library was made from RNA that had been extracted from PBMCs in TRIzol. Investigators prepared the TCR beta libraries by applying iRepertoire HTBI primers and Arm-PCR of CDR3 regions. TCRdb called the multiplex PCR reads again in MiXCR, with one record for every CDR3 protein. This sample has about 440,000 distinct CDR3 sequences; 15% occur once, and the top ten carry about a sixth. Germline CDR1 reads KGHDR; CDR2 reads SFDVKD. The V end was cut by 2 bases, the J end by 6 bases, with 20 bases between. This CDR3 contains 17 residues. This same sample was also taken into another study, of T cells in Graves' hyperthyroidism and ophthalmopathy.

The TCR was taken from a young woman with Graves disease. The source was peripheral blood mononuclear cells (PBMCs), collected at new diagnosis, from a patient treated with antithyroid drugs. The rearrangement links TRBV24-1 to TRBJ2-3, with TRBD2 as a possible D gene (6 bases). CDR3 protein: CATSDSSGTGLADTQYF. As DNA, the CDR3 is TGTGCCACCAGTGATTCCTCCGGGACGGGACTCGCGGATACGCAGTATTTT.